The subject of this entry is one TCR beta chain. Its antigen remains unidentified. V lost 0 bases and J 2 bases, leaving 10 bases between the germline ends. Germline CDR1 reads LGHDT; CDR2 reads YNNKEL (reference sequence). The CDR3 is made up of 15 amino acids. The protocol was immunoSEQ multiplex PCR, while the TCRdb copy is restricted to in-frame clones and leaves out a portion. The sample records about 16,000 clones, approximately 70% being singletons. The data were obtained in a study of vaccination effects on CD4 cells after COVID-19. Antigen-specific CD4+ T cells were expanded (with viral peptide pools) by the ViraFEST assay ahead of sequencing. After roughly 10 days in culture, the CD4+ T cells were isolated. Two-dose vaccination with either BNT162b2 or mRNA-1273 was given to the participants.

The sample in question was CD4+ T cells from PBMCs cultured with SARS-CoV-2 spike peptides, obtained after COVID-19 vaccination. The chain employs TRBV3-1 (or the pseudogene TRBV3-2) and TRBJ1-1; D uncertain. The receptor was derived from a human donor who received a COVID-19 vaccine. The CDR3, as DNA: TGTGCCAGCAGCCAAGAAAGGGTGATAAACACTGAAGCTTTCTTT. This gives the protein CASSQERVINTEAFF.